The TCR beta chain under discussion was sequenced for a study of T cell repertoires in cytomegalovirus infection. TCRdb used MiXCR to reprocess the reads, holding one entry per CDR3 protein. The data hold some 220,000 distinct CDR3 sequences, with 35% to 40% observed a single time. This CDR3 spans 13 amino acids. The germline CDR1 and CDR2 sequences are MNHNY and SVGAGI (reference sequence). V was pared by 6 bases and J by 1 base, with 9 bases between. As for this clonotype: Antigen unknown.

Sample: CD8+ T cells from cultured PBMCs, taken from culture after CMV antigen stimulation. The origin of this receptor is a human donor in good health (CMV status not recorded). Some clones in this sample may be carry-over from other donors' samples. This chain joins TRBV6-6 and TRBJ2-5; tentative D call: TRBD2 (6 bases). DNA for the CDR3: TGTGCCAGCAGGGGGGACTTCCAAGAGACCCAGTACTTC. Amino acid sequence: CASRGDFQETQYF.